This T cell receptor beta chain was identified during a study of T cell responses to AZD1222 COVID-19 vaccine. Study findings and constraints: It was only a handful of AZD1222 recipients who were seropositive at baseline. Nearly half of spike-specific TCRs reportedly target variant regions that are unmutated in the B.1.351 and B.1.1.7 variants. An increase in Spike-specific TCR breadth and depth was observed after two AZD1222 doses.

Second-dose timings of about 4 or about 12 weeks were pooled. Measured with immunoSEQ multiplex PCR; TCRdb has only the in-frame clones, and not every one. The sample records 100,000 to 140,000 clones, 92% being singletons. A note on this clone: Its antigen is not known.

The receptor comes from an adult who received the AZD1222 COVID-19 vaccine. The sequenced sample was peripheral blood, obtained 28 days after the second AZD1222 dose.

The CDR3 region is CAYFNRQNYGYTF. CDR3 bases: TGTGCCTATTTTAACAGGCAGAACTATGGCTACACCTTC. The rearrangement uses TRBV28 and TRBJ1-2; a possible D gene is TRBD1 (5 bases). The CDR3 is 13 amino acids. Trimming took 11 bases from V and 2 from J, leaving 15 bases between them. CDR1 and CDR2 from the germline V gene are MDHEN and SYDVKM.